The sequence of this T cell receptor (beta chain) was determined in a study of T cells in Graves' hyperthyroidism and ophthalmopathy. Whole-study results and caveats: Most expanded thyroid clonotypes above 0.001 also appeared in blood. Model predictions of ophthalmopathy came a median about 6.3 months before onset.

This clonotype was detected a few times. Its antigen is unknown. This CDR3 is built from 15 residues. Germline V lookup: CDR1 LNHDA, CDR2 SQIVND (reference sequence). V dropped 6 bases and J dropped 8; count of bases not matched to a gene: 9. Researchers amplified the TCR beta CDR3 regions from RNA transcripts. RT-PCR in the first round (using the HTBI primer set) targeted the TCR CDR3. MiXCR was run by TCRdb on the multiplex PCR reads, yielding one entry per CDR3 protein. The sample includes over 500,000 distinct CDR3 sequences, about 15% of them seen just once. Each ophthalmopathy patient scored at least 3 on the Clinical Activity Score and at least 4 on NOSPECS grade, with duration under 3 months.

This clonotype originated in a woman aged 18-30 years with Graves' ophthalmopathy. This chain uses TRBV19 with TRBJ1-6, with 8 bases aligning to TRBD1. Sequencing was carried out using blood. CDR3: CASSQSTGADSPLHF. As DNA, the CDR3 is TGTGCCAGTAGCCAATCGACAGGGGCGGATTCACCCCTCCACTTT.